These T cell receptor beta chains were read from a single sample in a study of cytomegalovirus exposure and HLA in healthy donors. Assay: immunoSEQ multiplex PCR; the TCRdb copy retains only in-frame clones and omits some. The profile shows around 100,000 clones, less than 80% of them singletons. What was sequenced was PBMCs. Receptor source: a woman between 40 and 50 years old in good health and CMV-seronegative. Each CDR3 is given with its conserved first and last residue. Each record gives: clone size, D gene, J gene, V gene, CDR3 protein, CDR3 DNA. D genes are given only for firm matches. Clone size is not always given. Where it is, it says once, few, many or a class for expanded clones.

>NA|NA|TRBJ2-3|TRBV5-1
CASSLGRIDPTDTQYF
TGCGCCAGCAGCTTGGGGCGGATAGACCCCACAGATACGCAGTATTTT
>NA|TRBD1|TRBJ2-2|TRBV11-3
CASSLGQANTGELFF
TGTGCCAGCAGCTTGGGACAGGCCAACACCGGGGAGCTGTTTTTT
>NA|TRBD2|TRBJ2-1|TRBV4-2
CASSPTGGNGQFF
TGTGCCAGCAGCCCAACGGGAGGGAATGGGCAGTTCTTC
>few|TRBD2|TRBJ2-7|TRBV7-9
CSSSLGGGREVPYEQYF
TGTTCCAGCAGCTTAGGGGGCGGGAGGGAAGTCCCCTACGAGCAGTACTTC
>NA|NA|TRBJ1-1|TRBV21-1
CASSKEPLGGGEGTEAFF
TGTGCCAGCAGCAAAGAGCCCCTCGGAGGGGGCGAGGGCACTGAAGCTTTCTTT
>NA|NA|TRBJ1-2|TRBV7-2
CASSRSGLNYGYTF
TGTGCCAGCAGCAGAAGTGGGCTTAACTATGGCTACACCTTC
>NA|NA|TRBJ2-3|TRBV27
CASTNGNTDTQYF
TGTGCCAGCACCAACGGTAACACAGATACGCAGTATTTT
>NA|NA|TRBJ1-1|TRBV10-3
CAISEGVYAFF
TGTGCCATCAGTGAAGGGGTTTACGCTTTCTTT
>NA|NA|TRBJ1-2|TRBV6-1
CASSEAQGLRYYGYTF
TGTGCCAGCAGTGAAGCGCAGGGACTGAGGTACTATGGCTACACCTTC
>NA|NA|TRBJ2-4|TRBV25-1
CASSDRAKNIQYF
TGTGCCAGCAGTGACAGGGCCAAAAACATTCAGTACTTC
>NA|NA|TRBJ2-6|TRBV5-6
CASSITGANVLTF
TGTGCCAGCTCTATAACTGGGGCCAACGTCCTGACTTTC
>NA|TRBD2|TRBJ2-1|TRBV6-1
CASSVSGGAHNEQFF
TGTGCCAGCAGTGTTAGCGGGGGGGCCCACAATGAGCAGTTCTTC
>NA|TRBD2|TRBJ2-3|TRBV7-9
CASSSPILAGSTDTQYF
TGTGCCAGCAGCTCTCCCATACTAGCGGGGAGCACAGATACGCAGTATTTT
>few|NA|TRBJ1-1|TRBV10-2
CASSDQVNTEAFF
TGCGCCAGCAGTGATCAGGTGAACACTGAAGCTTTCTTT
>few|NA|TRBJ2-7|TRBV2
CASSEEGEGYEQYF
TGTGCCAGCAGTGAAGAGGGAGAGGGATACGAGCAGTACTTC
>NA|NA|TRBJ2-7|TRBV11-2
CASSSLLGLQNYEQYF
TGTGCCAGCAGCTCGTTACTGGGACTGCAGAACTACGAGCAGTACTTC
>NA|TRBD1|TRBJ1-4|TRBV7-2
CASSRIAGTGDEKLFF
TGTGCCAGCAGCCGAATCGCCGGGACAGGGGATGAAAAACTGTTTTTT
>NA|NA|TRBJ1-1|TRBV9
CASSVAGLTEAFF
TGTGCCAGCAGCGTAGCGGGGTTAACTGAAGCCTTCTTT
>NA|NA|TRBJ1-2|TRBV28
CASSLFRSGSGYTF
TGTGCCAGCAGTTTATTCCGTTCGGGGTCTGGCTACACCTTC
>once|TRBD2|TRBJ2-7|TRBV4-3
CASSQDLAGAYEQYF
TGCGCCAGCAGCCAAGATCTAGCGGGAGCCTACGAGCAGTACTTC
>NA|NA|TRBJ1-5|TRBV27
CASQGWGQPQHF
TGTGCCAGTCAGGGGTGGGGTCAGCCCCAGCATTTT
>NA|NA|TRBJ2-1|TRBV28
CASSPGERDNNEQFF
TGTGCCAGCAGTCCGGGGGAGCGGGACAACAATGAGCAGTTCTTC
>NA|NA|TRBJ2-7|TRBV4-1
CASSLQGNYEQYF
TGCGCCAGCAGCCTCCAGGGGAACTACGAGCAGTACTTC
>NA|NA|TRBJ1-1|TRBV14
CASSQVGGAYTEAFF
TGTGCCAGCAGCCAAGTGGGGGGTGCGTACACTGAAGCTTTCTTT
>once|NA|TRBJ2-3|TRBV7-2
CASTTGVGDTQYF
TGTGCCAGCACCACGGGGGTGGGCGATACGCAGTATTTT
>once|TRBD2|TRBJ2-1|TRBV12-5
CASGLAGSYNEQFF
TGTGCTAGTGGCTTAGCGGGATCCTACAATGAGCAGTTCTTC
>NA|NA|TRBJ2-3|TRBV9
CASSALARDTQYF
TGTGCCAGCAGCGCCCTAGCGAGAGATACGCAGTATTTT
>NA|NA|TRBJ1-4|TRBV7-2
CASSFGGNNEKLFF
TGTGCCAGCAGCTTCGGGGGGAATAATGAAAAACTGTTTTTT
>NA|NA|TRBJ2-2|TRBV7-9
CASSLGRLTGELFF
TGTGCCAGCAGCTTAGGCAGGCTCACCGGGGAGCTGTTTTTT
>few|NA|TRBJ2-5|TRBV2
CASSSEQETQYF
TGTGCCAGTTCTAGCGAACAAGAGACCCAGTACTTC
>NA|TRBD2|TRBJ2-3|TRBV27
CASSLTSNTDTQYF
TGTGCCAGCAGTTTGACTAGCAACACAGATACGCAGTATTTT
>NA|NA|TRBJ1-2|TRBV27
CASSGLDVGGYTF
TGTGCCAGCAGCGGACTGGACGTGGGTGGCTACACCTTC
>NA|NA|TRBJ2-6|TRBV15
CATSRDISGANVLTF
TGTGCCACCAGCAGAGACATCTCTGGGGCCAACGTCCTGACTTTC
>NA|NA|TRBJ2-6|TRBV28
CASSLTPAGIGRFGANVLTF
TGTGCCAGCAGTTTAACTCCGGCGGGGATTGGTCGCTTTGGGGCCAACGTCCTGACTTTC
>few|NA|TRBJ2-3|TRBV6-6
CASSYPSGTDTQYF
TGTGCCAGCAGTTACCCTAGCGGCACAGATACGCAGTATTTT
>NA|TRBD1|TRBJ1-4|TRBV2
CASRDREKLFF
TGTGCCAGCCGGGACAGGGAAAAACTGTTTTTT
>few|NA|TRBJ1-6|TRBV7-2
CASSLVAVNSPLHF
TGTGCCAGCAGCTTAGTGGCAGTTAATTCACCCCTCCACTTT
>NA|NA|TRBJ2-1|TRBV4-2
CASSQDLNRDEQFF
TGTGCCAGCAGCCAAGACCTCAACAGGGATGAGCAGTTCTTC
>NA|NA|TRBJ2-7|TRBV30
CAWSRQASYEQYF
TGTGCCTGGAGTAGACAGGCGTCCTACGAGCAGTACTTC
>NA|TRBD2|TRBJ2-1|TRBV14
CASSQREGRENEQFF
TGTGCCAGCAGCCAACGGGAGGGCCGGGAAAATGAGCAGTTCTTC
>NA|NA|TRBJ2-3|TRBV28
CASNDFSTDTQYF
TGTGCCAGCAATGACTTTAGCACAGATACGCAGTATTTT
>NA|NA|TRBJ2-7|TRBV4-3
CASSQVASNEQYF
TGCGCCAGCAGCCAAGTGGCAAGTAATGAGCAGTACTTC
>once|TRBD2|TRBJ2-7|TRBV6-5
CASSFGTSGPTYEQYF
TGTGCCAGCAGTTTCGGGACTAGCGGCCCAACCTACGAGCAGTACTTC
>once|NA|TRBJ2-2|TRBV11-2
CASSFNGELFF
TGTGCCAGCAGCTTTAACGGGGAGCTGTTTTTT
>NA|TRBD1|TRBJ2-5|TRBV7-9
CASSPGTALREQYF
TGTGCCAGCAGCCCCGGGACAGCTCTGAGAGAGCAGTACTTC
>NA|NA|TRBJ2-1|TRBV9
CASSVVSGSGEQFF
TGTGCCAGCAGCGTAGTTTCAGGGTCAGGTGAGCAGTTCTTC